This T cell receptor beta chain appears in the sequencing data of a study of human T cells and chemical hapten exposure. TCRdb processed the RACE reads anew with MiXCR; each CDR3 protein has one entry. The sample shows 95,000 to 150,000 distinct CDR3 sequences, about 13% of them seen only once. Germline V gives CDR1 SGHRS, CDR2 YFSETQ. Trimming pared 6 bases from V and 1 base from J, leaving 17 bases between. This CDR3 has 16 residues. Regarding time point: pre-sensitization, week 0. The treatment is: therapeutic diphenylcyclopropenone sensitization with weekly scalp DPC. V usage is TRBV5-1 and J usage is TRBJ2-1, with D tentatively TRBD1 (6 bases). Sample: whole blood, taken in connection with sensitization to the hapten diphenylcyclopropenone (DPC). The origin of this receptor is a young woman with alopecia areata. Some clones in this sample may be carry-over from other donors' samples. CDR3 protein: CASTLTGDRSYNEQFF. The CDR3 DNA sequence: TGCGCCAGCACCCTGACCGGAGACAGGTCCTACAATGAGCAGTTCTTC.